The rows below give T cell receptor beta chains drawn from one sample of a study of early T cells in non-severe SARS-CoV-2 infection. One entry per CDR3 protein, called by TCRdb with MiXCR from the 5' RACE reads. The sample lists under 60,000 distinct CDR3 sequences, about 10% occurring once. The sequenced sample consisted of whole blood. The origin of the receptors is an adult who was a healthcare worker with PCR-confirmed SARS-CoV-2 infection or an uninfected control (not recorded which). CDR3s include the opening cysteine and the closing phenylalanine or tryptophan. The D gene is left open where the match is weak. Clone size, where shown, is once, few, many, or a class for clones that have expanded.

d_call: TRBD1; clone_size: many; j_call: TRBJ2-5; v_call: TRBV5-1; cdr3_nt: TGCGCCAGCAGCCCCCGGGACAGTACACAAGAGACCCAGTACTTC; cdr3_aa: CASSPRDSTQETQYF
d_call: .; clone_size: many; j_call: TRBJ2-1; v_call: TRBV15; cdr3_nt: TGTGCCACCTTGGAGGATCCCTCCTACAATGAGCAGTTCTTC; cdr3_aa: CATLEDPSYNEQFF
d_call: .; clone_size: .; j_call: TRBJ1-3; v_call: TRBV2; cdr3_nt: TGTGCCAGCGGCTCCTCTGGAAACACCATATATTTT; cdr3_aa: CASGSSGNTIYF
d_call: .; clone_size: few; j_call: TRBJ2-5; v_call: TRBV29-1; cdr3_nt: TGCAGCGTTGAGGACATGTACCAAGAGACCCAGTACTTC; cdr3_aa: CSVEDMYQETQYF
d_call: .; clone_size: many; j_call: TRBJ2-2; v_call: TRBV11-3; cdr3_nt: TGTGCCAGCAGCTTACAGGGTAACACCGGGGAGCTGTTTTTT; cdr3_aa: CASSLQGNTGELFF
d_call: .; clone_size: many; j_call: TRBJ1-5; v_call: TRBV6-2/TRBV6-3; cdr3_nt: TGTGCCAGCAGTTTCCGGGATCAGCCCCAGCATTTT; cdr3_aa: CASSFRDQPQHF
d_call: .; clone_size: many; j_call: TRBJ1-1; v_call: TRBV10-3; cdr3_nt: TGTGCCATTGGGTCCGGCAACACTGAAGCTTTCTTT; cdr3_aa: CAIGSGNTEAFF
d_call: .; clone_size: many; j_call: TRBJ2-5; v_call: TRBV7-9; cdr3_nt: TGTGCCAGCAGCGAACAAGAGACCCAGTACTTC; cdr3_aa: CASSEQETQYF
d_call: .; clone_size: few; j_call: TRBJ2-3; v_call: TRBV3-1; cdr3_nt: TGTGCCAGCAGCCAAGATCCGAGGAATACAGATACGCAGTATTTT; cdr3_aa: CASSQDPRNTDTQYF
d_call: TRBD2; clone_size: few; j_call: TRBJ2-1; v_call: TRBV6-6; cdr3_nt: TGTGCCAGCAGTTATGCCGGGACTAGTAACAATGAGCAGTTCTTC; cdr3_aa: CASSYAGTSNNEQFF
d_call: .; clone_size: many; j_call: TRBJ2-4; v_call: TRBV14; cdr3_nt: TGTGCCAGCAGCCAAGTAGGGCAGGGTGAAAACATTCAGTACTTC; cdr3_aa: CASSQVGQGENIQYF
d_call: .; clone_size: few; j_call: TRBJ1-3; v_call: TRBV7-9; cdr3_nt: TGTGCCAGCAGCTTAGCCAGGGGAGGTGGAAACACCATATATTTT; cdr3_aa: CASSLARGGGNTIYF
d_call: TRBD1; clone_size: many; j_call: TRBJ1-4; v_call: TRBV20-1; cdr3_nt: TGCAGTGCCCCGACCCTTGAAGACAGGGGGATTGAAAAACTGTTTTTT; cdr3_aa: CSAPTLEDRGIEKLFF
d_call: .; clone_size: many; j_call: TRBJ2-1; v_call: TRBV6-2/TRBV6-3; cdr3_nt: TGTGCCAGCAGTTCCCGGGACCCTAGCTCCTACAATGAGCAGTTCTTC; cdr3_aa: CASSSRDPSSYNEQFF
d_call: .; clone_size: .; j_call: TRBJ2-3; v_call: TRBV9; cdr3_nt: TGTGCCAGCAGCGTAGACCCATCTGATACGCAGTATTTT; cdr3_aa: CASSVDPSDTQYF
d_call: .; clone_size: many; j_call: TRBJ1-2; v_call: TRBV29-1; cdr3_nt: TGCAGCGTTGAATGGGGCAACTATGGCTACACCTTC; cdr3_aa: CSVEWGNYGYTF
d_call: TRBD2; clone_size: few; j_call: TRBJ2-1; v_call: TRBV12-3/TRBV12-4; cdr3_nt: TGTGCCAGCAGTTTTCTCGGGGGGGTTAATGAGCAGTTCTTC; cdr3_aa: CASSFLGGVNEQFF
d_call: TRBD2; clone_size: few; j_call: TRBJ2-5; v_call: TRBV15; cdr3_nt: TGTGCCACCAGCAGAGGGGCTAGCGGGAGTCCCTGGGCCCAGTACTTC; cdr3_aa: CATSRGASGSPWAQYF
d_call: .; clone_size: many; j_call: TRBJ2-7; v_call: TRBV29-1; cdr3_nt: TGCAGCGTTAAAGGGGAAAGCGAGCAGTACTTC; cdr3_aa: CSVKGESEQYF
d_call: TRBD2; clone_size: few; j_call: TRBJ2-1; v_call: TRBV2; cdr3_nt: TGTGCCAGCACGGCTAGCGGGAGGGGTGAGCAGTTCTTC; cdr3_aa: CASTASGRGEQFF
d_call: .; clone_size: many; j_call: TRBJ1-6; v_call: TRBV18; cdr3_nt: TGTGCCAGCTCCCCAAAGGGGAGCTCCTATAATTCACCCCTCCACTTT; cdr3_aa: CASSPKGSSYNSPLHF
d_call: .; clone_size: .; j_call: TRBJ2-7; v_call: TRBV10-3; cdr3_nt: TGTGCCATCAGTGGTACGGACTACGAGCAGTACTTC; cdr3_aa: CAISGTDYEQYF
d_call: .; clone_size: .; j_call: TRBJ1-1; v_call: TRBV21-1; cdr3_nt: TGTGCCAGCAGCAAAGCGCGCAGGGGCCACACTGAAGCTTTCTTT; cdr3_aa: CASSKARRGHTEAFF
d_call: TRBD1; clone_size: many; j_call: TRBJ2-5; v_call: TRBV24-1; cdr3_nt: TGTGCCACCAGTGATCTGACAGGGGAGGAGACCCAGTACTTC; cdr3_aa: CATSDLTGEETQYF
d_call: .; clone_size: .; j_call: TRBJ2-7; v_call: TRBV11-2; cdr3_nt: TGTGCCAGCAGCTTAGTAGGGGACGGCGTCTACGAGCAGTACTTC; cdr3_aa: CASSLVGDGVYEQYF
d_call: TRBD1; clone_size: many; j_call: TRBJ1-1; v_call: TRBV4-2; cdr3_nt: TGTGCCAGCAGCTTTCAGCCGGGACAGGCTAACACTGAAGCTTTCTTT; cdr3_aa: CASSFQPGQANTEAFF
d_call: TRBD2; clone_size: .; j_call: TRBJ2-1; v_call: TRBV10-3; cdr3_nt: TGTGCCATCACCACGAGCGGGGGGTTTGACAATGAGCAGTTCTTC; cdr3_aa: CAITTSGGFDNEQFF
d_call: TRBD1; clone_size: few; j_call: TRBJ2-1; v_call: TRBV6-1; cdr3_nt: TGTGCCAGCAGTGGGCCGGGACAGGGGGCAGGTGAGCAGTTCTTC; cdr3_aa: CASSGPGQGAGEQFF
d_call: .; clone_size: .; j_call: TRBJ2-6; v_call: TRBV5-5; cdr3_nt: TGTGCCAGCAGCTTGTTTGGCAGCTCTGGGGCCAACGTCCTGACTTTC; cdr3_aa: CASSLFGSSGANVLTF
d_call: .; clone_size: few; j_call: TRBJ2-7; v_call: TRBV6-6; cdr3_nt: TGTGCCAGCACCGTCGGAAGGGGGTTGTACGAGCAGTACTTC; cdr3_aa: CASTVGRGLYEQYF
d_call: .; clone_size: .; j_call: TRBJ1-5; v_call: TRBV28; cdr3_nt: TGTGCCAGCAGTTTATCTCACGGATATAGCAATCAGCCCCAGCATTTT; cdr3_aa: CASSLSHGYSNQPQHF
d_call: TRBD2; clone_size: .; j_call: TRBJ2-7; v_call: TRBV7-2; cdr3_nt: TGTGCCAGCGCTCCTAGGGCTAGCGGGAGTAGGGAGCAGTACTTC; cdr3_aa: CASAPRASGSREQYF
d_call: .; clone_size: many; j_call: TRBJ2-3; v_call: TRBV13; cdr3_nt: TGTGCCAGCAGCCTTTCCCCCCCGCTCGCAAGCACAGATACGCAGTATTTT; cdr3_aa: CASSLSPPLASTDTQYF
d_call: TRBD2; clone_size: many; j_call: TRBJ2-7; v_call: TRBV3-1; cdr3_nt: TGTGCCAGCAGCCGGGGGGGCGAGCAGTACTTC; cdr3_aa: CASSRGGEQYF
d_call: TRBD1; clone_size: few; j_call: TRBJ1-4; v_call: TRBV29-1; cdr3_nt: TGCAGCGTTGAAACAGGGGGCGCAGGAAAACTGTTTTTT; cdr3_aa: CSVETGGAGKLFF
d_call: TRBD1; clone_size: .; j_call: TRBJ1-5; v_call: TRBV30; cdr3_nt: TGTGCCTGGAGTACCAGGGGGCTGGAACCCCAGCATTTT; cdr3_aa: CAWSTRGLEPQHF
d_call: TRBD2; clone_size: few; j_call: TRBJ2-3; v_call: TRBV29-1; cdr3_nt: TGCAGCGCACAGGCCCTAGCGGGAGTCACAGATACGCAGTATTTT; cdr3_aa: CSAQALAGVTDTQYF
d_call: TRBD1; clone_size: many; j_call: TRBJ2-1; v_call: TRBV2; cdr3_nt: TGTGCCAGCGCGGACAGGGCCCTCAAGTTCTTC; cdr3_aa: CASADRALKFF
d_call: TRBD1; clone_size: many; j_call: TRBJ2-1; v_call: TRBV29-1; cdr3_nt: TGCAGCTTTCGACAGGGGTTCGATGAGCAGTTCTTC; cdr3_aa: CSFRQGFDEQFF
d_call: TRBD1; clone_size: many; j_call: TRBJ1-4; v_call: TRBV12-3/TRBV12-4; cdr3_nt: TGTGCCAGCAGTTTGGGCAGGGGGCATGCAACTAATGAAAAACTGTTTTTT; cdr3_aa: CASSLGRGHATNEKLFF
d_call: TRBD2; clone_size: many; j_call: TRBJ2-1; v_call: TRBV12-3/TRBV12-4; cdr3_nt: TGTGCCAGCAGTCACAGCGGGGCCTACAATGAGCAGTTCTTC; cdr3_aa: CASSHSGAYNEQFF
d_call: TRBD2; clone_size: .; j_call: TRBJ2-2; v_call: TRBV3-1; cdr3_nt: TGTGCCAGCAGCCAGCTAGCGGGGGTTGAAAGAAACACCGGGGAGCTGTTTTTT; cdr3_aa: CASSQLAGVERNTGELFF
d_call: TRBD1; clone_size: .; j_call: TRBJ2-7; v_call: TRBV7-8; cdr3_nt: TGTGCCAGCAGGCCAGGGGGTATTGGCTCTTCATACTCCTACGAGCAGTACTTC; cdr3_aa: CASRPGGIGSSYSYEQYF
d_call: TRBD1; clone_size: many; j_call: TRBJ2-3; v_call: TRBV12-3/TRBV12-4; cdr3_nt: TGTGCCAGCAGCACAGGGGACACAGATACGCAGTATTTT; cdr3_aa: CASSTGDTDTQYF
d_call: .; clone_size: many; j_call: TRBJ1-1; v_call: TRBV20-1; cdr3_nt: TGCAGTGCTCGGCGGAACACTGAAGCTTTCTTT; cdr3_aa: CSARRNTEAFF
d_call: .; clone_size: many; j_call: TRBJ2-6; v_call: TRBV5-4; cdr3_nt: TGTGCCAGCAGCTTGGACGGCGCCGGGGCCAACGTCCTGACTTTC; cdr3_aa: CASSLDGAGANVLTF
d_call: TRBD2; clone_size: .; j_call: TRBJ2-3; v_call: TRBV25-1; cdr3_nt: TGTGCCAGCAGTGAGAAGACTCCTCTAGCGGGGGCTAGCACAGATACGCAGTATTTT; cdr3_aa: CASSEKTPLAGASTDTQYF
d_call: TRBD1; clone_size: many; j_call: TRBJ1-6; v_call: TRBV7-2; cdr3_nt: TGTGCCAGCAGCTGGGGGGACAGGAGCTCCTATAATTCACCCCTCCACTTT; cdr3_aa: CASSWGDRSSYNSPLHF
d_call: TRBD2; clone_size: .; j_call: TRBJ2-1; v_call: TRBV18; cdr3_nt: TGTGCCAGCTCACCACTTTCTCTAGCGGGATCGAATGAGCAGTTCTTC; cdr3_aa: CASSPLSLAGSNEQFF
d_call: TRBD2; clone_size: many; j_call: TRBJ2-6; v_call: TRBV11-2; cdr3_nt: TGTGCCAGCAGCTTAAGAGTGATTAGCGGGAGGGCCAAGTCAGGGGCCAACGTCCTGACTTTC; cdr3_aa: CASSLRVISGRAKSGANVLTF
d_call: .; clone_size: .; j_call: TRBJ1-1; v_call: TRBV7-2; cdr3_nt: TGTACCAGCAGCCCGGGGCGGGCCCCGAACACTGAAGCTTTCTTT; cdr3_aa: CTSSPGRAPNTEAFF
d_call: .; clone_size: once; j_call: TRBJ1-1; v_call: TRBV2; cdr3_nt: TGTGCCAGCAGTGATCACGTTCTGAACACTGAAGCTTTCTTT; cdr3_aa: CASSDHVLNTEAFF
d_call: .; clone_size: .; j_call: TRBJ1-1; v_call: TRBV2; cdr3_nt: TGTGCCAGCAGAGTAAAACAGGGGAACACTGAAGCTTTCTTT; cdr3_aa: CASRVKQGNTEAFF
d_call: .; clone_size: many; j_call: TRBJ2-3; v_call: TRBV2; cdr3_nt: TGTGCCAGCAGTGAAACCGGGAAAACAGATACGCAGTATTTT; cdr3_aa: CASSETGKTDTQYF
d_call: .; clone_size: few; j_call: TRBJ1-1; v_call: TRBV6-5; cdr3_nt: TGTGCCAGCAAGATCACCGGGGGGTTGAACACTGAAGCTTTCTTT; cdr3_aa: CASKITGGLNTEAFF
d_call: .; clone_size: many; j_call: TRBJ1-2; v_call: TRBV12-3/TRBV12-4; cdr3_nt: TGTGCCAGCAGCCAGGGCGTCCCCACGTACTATGGCTACACCTTC; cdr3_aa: CASSQGVPTYYGYTF
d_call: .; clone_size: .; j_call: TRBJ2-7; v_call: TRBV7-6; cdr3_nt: TGTGCCAGCGGGCTAGCGTTGGGCGAGCAGTACTTC; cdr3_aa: CASGLALGEQYF
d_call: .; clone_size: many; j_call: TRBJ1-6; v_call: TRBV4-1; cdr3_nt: TGCGCCAGCAGCCAAGAGGAGGGGGGGGCACCCCTCCACTTT; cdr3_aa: CASSQEEGGAPLHF
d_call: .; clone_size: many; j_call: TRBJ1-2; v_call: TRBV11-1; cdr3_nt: TGTGCCAGCAGCCATGGGCGAGGGACGAGCTATGGCTACACCTTC; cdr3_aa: CASSHGRGTSYGYTF